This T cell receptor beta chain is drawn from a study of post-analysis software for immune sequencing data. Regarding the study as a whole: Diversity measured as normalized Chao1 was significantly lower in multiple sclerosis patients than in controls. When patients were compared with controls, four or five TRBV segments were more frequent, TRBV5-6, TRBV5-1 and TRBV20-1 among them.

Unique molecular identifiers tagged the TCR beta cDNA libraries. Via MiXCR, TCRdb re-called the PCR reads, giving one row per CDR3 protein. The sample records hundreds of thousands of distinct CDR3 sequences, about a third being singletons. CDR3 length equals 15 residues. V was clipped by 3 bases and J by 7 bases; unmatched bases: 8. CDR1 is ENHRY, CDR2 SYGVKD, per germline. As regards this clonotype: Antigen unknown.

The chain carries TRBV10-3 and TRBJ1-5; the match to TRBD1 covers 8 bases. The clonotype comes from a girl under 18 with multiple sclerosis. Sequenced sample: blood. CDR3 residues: CAISELQGGNQPQHF. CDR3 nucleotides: TGTGCCATCAGTGAACTACAGGGGGGAAACCAGCCCCAGCATTTT.